This TCR beta chain was captured in a study of CD8 T cells in ankylosing spondylitis. Whole-study results and caveats: As reported, disease-linked clones showed significant enrichment in matched ankylosing spondylitis synovial fluid. Among TCR beta sequences, a motif of under ten highly homologous variants appeared characteristic of ankylosing spondylitis blood.

This clonotype has only a few counts. Its target is not known. One entry per CDR3 protein results from TCRdb running MiXCR on the 5' RACE reads. Counted here are about 700,000 distinct CDR3 sequences, around a fifth occurring once; the ten biggest clones make up around 19%. Germline-derived CDR1 and CDR2 are SGHTA and FQGTGA. Trimming removed 4 bases at V and 4 bases at J, with 10 bases between. The CDR3 consists of 13 residues. The rearrangement links TRBV7-3 to TRBJ1-1, with D maybe TRBD1 (6 bases). This TCR was recovered from a male donor with ankylosing spondylitis. Sequencing was done on a sample of blood, either unsorted or a sorted T cell fraction (not recorded which). In DNA form, the CDR3 reads TGTGCCAGCAGCTGGAAGGGGGGCACTGAAGCTTTCTTT. It codes for CASSWKGGTEAFF.